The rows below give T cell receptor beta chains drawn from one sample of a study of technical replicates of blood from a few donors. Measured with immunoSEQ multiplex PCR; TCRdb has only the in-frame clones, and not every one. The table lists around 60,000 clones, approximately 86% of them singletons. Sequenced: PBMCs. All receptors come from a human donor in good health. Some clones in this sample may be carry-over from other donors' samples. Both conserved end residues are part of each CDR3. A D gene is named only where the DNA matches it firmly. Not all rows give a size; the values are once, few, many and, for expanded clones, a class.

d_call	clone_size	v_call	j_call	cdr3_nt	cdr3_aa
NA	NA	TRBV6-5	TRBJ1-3	TGTGCCAGCAGGGCGACAGTTCCTTCTGGAAACACCATATATTTT	CASRATVPSGNTIYF
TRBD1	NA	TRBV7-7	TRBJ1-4	TGTGCCAGCAGCCGTGGGACAGGGGCTAATGAAAAACTGTTTTTT	CASSRGTGANEKLFF
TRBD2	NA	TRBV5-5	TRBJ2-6	TGTGCCAGCAGCTTGTCCGCGGGAGGCTCTGGGGCCAACGTCCTGACTTTC	CASSLSAGGSGANVLTF
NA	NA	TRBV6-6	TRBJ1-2	TGTGCCAGCATCGACCCCGGGGACTATGGCTACACCTTC	CASIDPGDYGYTF
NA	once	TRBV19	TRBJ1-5	TGTGCCAGTAGTATTAGGACAGTAACTTACAATCAGCCCCAGCATTTT	CASSIRTVTYNQPQHF
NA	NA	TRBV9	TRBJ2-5	TGTGCCAGCAGCGTAGATGGGGGGGCGGAGACCCAGTACTTC	CASSVDGGAETQYF
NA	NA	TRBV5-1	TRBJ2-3	TGCGCCAGCAGCCGGGGAGATACGCAGTATTTT	CASSRGDTQYF
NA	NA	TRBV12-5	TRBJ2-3	TGTGCTAGTGCCTTAATGACAGATACGCAGTATTTT	CASALMTDTQYF
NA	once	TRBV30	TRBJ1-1	TGTGCCTGGAGTGTGGGGGGACCTGAAGCTTTCTTT	CAWSVGGPEAFF
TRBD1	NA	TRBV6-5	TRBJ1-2	TGTGCCAGCAGCTACGACAGGGTCTATGGCTACACCTTC	CASSYDRVYGYTF
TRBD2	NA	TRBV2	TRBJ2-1	TGTGCCAGCTCCCCACTAGCGGCAAATGAGCAGTTCTTC	CASSPLAANEQFF
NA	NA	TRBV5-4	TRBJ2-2	TGTGCCAGCAGCCCAAAGCCGGGTTTCACCGGGGAGCTGTTTTTT	CASSPKPGFTGELFF
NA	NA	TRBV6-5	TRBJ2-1	TGTGCCAGCAGTTACTCGAAGCAGGGTGTGGAGAATGAGCAGTTCTTC	CASSYSKQGVENEQFF
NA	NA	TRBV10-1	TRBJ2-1	TGCGCCAGCAGTGAGTCAGCGTCCTACAATGAGCAGTTCTTC	CASSESASYNEQFF
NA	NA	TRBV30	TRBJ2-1	TGTGCCTGGATTTCAAGGAGCTCCTACAATGAGCAGTTCTTC	CAWISRSSYNEQFF
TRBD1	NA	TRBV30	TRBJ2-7	TGTGCCTGGACGCGGGGGACAGGGGTCTACGAGCAGTACTTC	CAWTRGTGVYEQYF
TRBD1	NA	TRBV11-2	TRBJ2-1	TGTGCCAGCAGCTTAGATGGGACAGGGTATGAGCAGTTCTTC	CASSLDGTGYEQFF
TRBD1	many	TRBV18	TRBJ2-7	TGTGCCAGCTCACACCGGACAGGGCGGGACGAGCAGTACTTC	CASSHRTGRDEQYF
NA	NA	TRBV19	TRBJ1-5	TGTGCCAGTAGCGGGGAGACGCGCAATCAGCCCCAGCATTTT	CASSGETRNQPQHF
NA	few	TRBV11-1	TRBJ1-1	TGTGCCAGCAGGGGCCAGGGGAGGAACACTGAAGCTTTCTTT	CASRGQGRNTEAFF
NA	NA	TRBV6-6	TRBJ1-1	TGTGCCAGCGGTCGGACAATGAACACTGAAGCTTTCTTT	CASGRTMNTEAFF